This T cell receptor beta chain was recorded in a study of shared clonotypes between healthy human individuals. Germline V gives CDR1 SEHNR, CDR2 FQNEAQ (reference sequence). The CDR3 length is 16 residues. The V and J ends lost 5 bases and 7 bases respectively, with 22 bases between them. Here immunoSEQ multiplex PCR was the method, and the copy in TCRdb shows in-frame clones only, minus some. The sample contains more than 1,200,000 clones, approximately 98.5% of which appear only once. The V and J genes are TRBV7-9 and TRBJ2-3; D may be TRBD1 or TRBD2 (5 bases each). Sequencing was carried out using naive CD4+ T cells sorted from blood. As to subset: CD45RA+ positively selected. This TCR came from a man under 40 in good health. The CDR3: CASSRMGVLDFNTQYF. The CDR3 bases are TGTGCCAGCAGCCGTATGGGGGTCCTCGATTTCAATACGCAGTATTTT. Complete variable domain (other parts from reference TRBV7-9 and TRBJ2-3): DTGVSQNPRHKITKRGQNVTFRCDPISEHNRLYWYRQTLGQGPEFLTYFQNEAQLEKSRLLSDRFSAERPKGSFSTLEIQRTEQGDSAMYLCASSRMGVLDFNTQYFGPGTRLTVL.